This T cell receptor beta chain came from a study of read filtering for tumor transcriptome and immune sequencing. Whole-study context: IR-seq gave about 3.5 to 10.27 million TCR reads per sample; RNA-seq gave about 80 to 1273.

This library used roughly 430 ng RNA and molecular barcoded adaptors spanning alpha/delta and beta/gamma chains. Each CDR3 protein is one row after TCRdb ran MiXCR on the reads. Of approximately 140,000 distinct CDR3 sequences listed, about 13% are singletons. Germline-derived CDR1 and CDR2 are SGHVS and FQNEAQ. Trimming shortened V by 2 bases and J by 8 bases, and 13 bases separated the two germline ends. The CDR3 extends over 14 amino acids. This clonotype was seen many times. The sequenced sample consisted of a population of CD138-negative cells sorted from bone marrow. This sequence was found in a donor at least 40 years old with multiple myeloma. The V gene is TRBV7-8, the J gene TRBJ2-1; no definite D call. CDR3 nucleotide sequence: TGTGCCAGCAGCTTATCACCCGGCCAGCATGAGCAGTTCTTC. Its translation: CASSLSPGQHEQFF.